These 13 T cell receptor beta chains originate from one sample sequenced in a study of cytomegalovirus exposure and HLA in healthy donors. This PCR relied on a set of 60 Vbeta primers and 13 Jbeta primers. The table came from immunoSEQ multiplex PCR; TCRdb's copy has only in-frame clones and leaves some out. Of about 60,000 clones listed, approximately 79% are singletons. The sequenced sample consisted of PBMCs. Receptors originate from a woman in her twenties or thirties in good health and CMV-seronegative.

The chain carries TRBV6-5 and TRBJ1-1, with unresolved D. Germline V gene data show CDR1 as MNHEY and CDR2 as SVGAGI. The CDR3 covers 14 residues. The V and J ends lost 2 bases and 4 bases respectively, with 11 bases between them. The CDR3 DNA follows: TGTGCCAGCAGTTACGCGAGAGCGAGCACTGAAGCTTTCTTT. This encodes CASSYARASTEAFF.

A single count supports this clone. V and J are TRBV7-9 and TRBJ2-7; D gene uncertain. The germline V gene encodes CDR1 SEHNR and CDR2 FQNEAQ (reference sequence). The CDR3 has 12 residues. Trimming removed 5 bases at V and 1 base at J, with 6 bases between. CDR3 nucleotides: TGTGCCAGCAGCCCCCCGTCCTACGAGCAGTACTTC. Its protein product is CASSPPSYEQYF. Looking up the rest from reference TRBV7-9 and TRBJ2-7 gives the full variable domain: DTGVSQNPRHKITKRGQNVTFRCDPISEHNRLYWYRQTLGQGPEFLTYFQNEAQLEKSRLLSDRFSAERPKGSFSTLEIQRTEQGDSAMYLCASSPPSYEQYFGPGTRLTVT.

The chain combines TRBV19 with TRBJ1-1, with D hard to call. The CDR3 has 11 amino acids. CDR1 and CDR2 (germline): LNHDA, SQIVND (reference sequence). V lost 10 bases and J lost 7, with 13 bases in between. The chain's CDR3 is CATFSVFEAFF. The CDR3 DNA is TGTGCCACCTTCTCGGTCTTTGAAGCTTTCTTT.

V is TRBV27 and J is TRBJ1-3; TRBD1 is a possible D gene (5 bases). This CDR3 is built from 15 residues. The V end lost 3 bases, the J end lost 0 bases, and 9 bases lay between the germline ends. Looked up from germline, CDR1 is MNHEY and CDR2 is SMNVEV (reference sequence). The CDR3, as DNA: TGTGCCAGCAGTTTTAAGCAGGGCTCTGGAAACACCATATATTTT. It codes for CASSFKQGSGNTIYF.

V and J are TRBV19 and TRBJ1-1; 8 bases map to TRBD1. J was trimmed by 1 base and V by 3 bases; bases with no gene match: 4. The V gene's germline CDR1 is LNHDA and CDR2 SQIVND (reference sequence). The CDR3 runs to 15 residues. CDR3 sequence: CASSIGGTGNTEAFF. The DNA of the CDR3 is TGTGCCAGTAGTATTGGGGGGACAGGGAACACTGAAGCTTTCTTT.

The rearrangement links TRBV7-6 to TRBJ1-1; 7 bases agree with TRBD1. Unmatched junction bases numbered 13, after V lost 3 bases and J lost 3 bases. Germline V gene lookup returns CDR1 SGHVS and CDR2 FNYEAQ. The CDR3 length is 17 residues. The CDR3 bases are TGTGCCAGCAGCTTCGAACAGGGGCCCTCAGTCGACACTGAAGCTTTCTTT. It encodes CASSFEQGPSVDTEAFF.

The chain uses TRBV5-6 and TRBJ2-5, with a tentative D call TRBD2 (6 bases). This CDR3 has 18 amino acids. Trimming stripped 0 bases from V and 0 bases from J, with 18 bases between. The germline CDR1 and CDR2 sequences are SGHDT and YYEEEE. CDR3 coding DNA: TGTGCCAGCAGCTTGGATGGTGGGCGGGACCCGTACCAAGAGACCCAGTACTTC. Encoded protein: CASSLDGGRDPYQETQYF.

This sequence joins TRBV5-1 and TRBJ1-4; D might be TRBD1 (6 bases). This CDR3 has 14 amino acids. From germline, CDR1 is SGHRS and CDR2 YFSETQ. The V and J ends lost 4 bases and 4 bases respectively, with 11 bases between them. The CDR3 nucleotides read TGCGCCAGCAGCGTACAGGGCGATAATGAAAAACTGTTTTTT. Encoded protein: CASSVQGDNEKLFF.

The chain uses TRBV6-5 and TRBJ2-7; TRBD1 might be the D (6 bases). The CDR3 is 14 amino acids. Germline V CDR1 and CDR2: MNHEY, SVGAGI. Trimming cost V 2 bases and J 1 base, with 9 bases left between them. The CDR3: CASSYGDTSYEQYF. The CDR3 nucleotides read TGTGCCAGCAGTTACGGGGACACGTCCTACGAGCAGTACTTC.

The genes are TRBV4-3 and TRBJ2-5, with 8 nucleotides matching TRBD2. V shed 0 bases, J shed 4 bases, and the junction held 4 bases outside the gene matches. The CDR3 extends over 15 amino acids. In germline, CDR1 is LGHNA, CDR2 YSLEER. The CDR3 spells CASSQERGGRETQYF. CDR3 sequence (DNA): TGCGCCAGCAGCCAAGAACGGGGGGGTCGAGAGACCCAGTACTTC.

This clone was recorded once. Its ends do not fully match the called genes, so a read error is possible. Other DNA sequences in the same sample also yield this CDR3. The rearrangement joins TRBV7-3 to TRBJ1-5; 8 bases align to TRBD1. Germline V gene lookup returns CDR1 SGHTA and CDR2 FQGTGA. The CDR3 consists of 13 residues. CDR3 bases: TGCGCCAGCAGCTTACAGGGGGATCAGCCCCAGCATTTT. Translated: CASSLQGDQPQHF.

In this sample, this clone turned up a few times. J is TRBJ1-2 and V is TRBV29-1; 9 bases are shared with TRBD1. Trimming removed 2 bases from V and 8 bases from J; junction bases left unmatched: 6. CDR1 and CDR2 from the germline V gene are SQVTM and ANQGSEA. This CDR3 region has 13 residues. CDR3 region: CSVEKDRGYGYTF. The CDR3 DNA is TGCAGCGTTGAAAAGGACAGGGGTTACGGCTACACCTTC.

This clone has more than one count but fewer than ten. The V call is TRBV10-1, the J call TRBJ2-7; 9 nucleotides align to TRBD2. Trimming at V came to 4 bases and at J to 3 bases, leaving 7 bases not matched to a gene. Germline V lookup: CDR1 WNHNN, CDR2 SYGVQD (reference sequence). The CDR3 sequence is 15 residues long. The chain's CDR3 is CASSASGEALYEQYF. The DNA for the CDR3 is TGCGCCAGCAGTGCTAGCGGGGAAGCCCTCTACGAGCAGTACTTC.